This TCR beta chain derives from a study of blood T cell repertoires in COVID-19. Repertoires were generated with immunoSEQ multiplex PCR, while TCRdb's copy carries only in-frame clones and drops some. The data show over 250,000 clones, 75% to 95% seen once. Germline V gene data show CDR1 as MNHEY and CDR2 as SVGEGT. CDR3 length: 14 residues. Unmatched junction bases numbered 7, after V lost 5 bases and J lost 4 bases. The specimen sequenced was PBMCs or T cells enriched from blood (not recorded which). J is TRBJ1-1 and V is TRBV6-2 or TRBV6-3; 7 bases agree with TRBD1. The sequence came from a woman aged 25 to 39 who had recovered from COVID-19. The CDR3 sequence: CASSPTTGTTEAFF. As DNA, the CDR3 is TGTGCCAGCAGTCCCACGACAGGGACCACTGAAGCTTTCTTT.